Described below is a single T cell receptor (beta chain) sequence and its context. The antigen remains unidentified. Produced via immunoSEQ multiplex PCR; TCRdb's table is partial and in-frame only. The sample has under 85,000 clones; roughly 87% are singletons. The sample originates from a study of OX40 agonist ivuxolimab in advanced cancers. Study context: Treatment of patients was with ivuxolimab, an agonistic anti-OX40 (CD134) antibody. Study-level results: By week 6 at 0.1 to 3.0 mg/kg, blood CD4+ and CD8+ T cells had expanded clonally.

This sequence was found in an adult with an advanced solid tumor such as melanoma, head and neck, liver or kidney cancer. This material consisted of CD4+ or CD8+ T cells sorted from blood, taken in a trial of the OX40 agonist ivuxolimab.

CDR3 region: CASSPDGLAKNIQYF. In nucleotides, the CDR3 is TGTGCCAGCTCGCCGGACGGGCTAGCCAAAAACATTCAGTACTTC. The rearrangement joins TRBV6-1 to TRBJ2-4; D uncertain. The CDR3 consists of 15 residues. V lost 8 bases and J 0 bases, leaving 14 bases between the germline ends. Germline loops: CDR1 MNHNS, CDR2 SASEGT.